The clone carrying this T cell receptor beta chain was observed many times. No antigen is known for it. Other DNA sequences in this sample translate to the same CDR3. The record originates from a study of beta chain features in type 1 diabetes. CDR3 length: 13 residues. Germline V lookup: CDR1 GTSNPN, CDR2 SVGIG (reference sequence). Trimming took 3 bases from V and 4 from J, leaving 7 bases between them. The authors reverse transcribed all of the isolated RNA, so sequencing captured expressed TCRB transcripts. Only in-frame clones appear in the TCRdb table, and some are missing; sequencing was by immunoSEQ multiplex PCR. This table has hundreds of thousands of clones, approximately 31% appearing once. Notes on the study in general: Among all four CD4+ subsets, Type 1 diabetes patients had TCRB CDR3s that were moderately but significantly shorter.

A single heparinised draw of approximately 110 mL on average was taken per donor. The sample comprised naive CD4+ T cells from blood. The sequence was collected from a man aged 18 to 30 in good health. This chain links TRBV30 with TRBJ2-6; D unresolved. The CDR3 DNA sequence: TGTGCCTGGAGCGTCAAAGGGGCCAACGTCCTGACTTTC. Amino acids: CAWSVKGANVLTF.